This TCR beta chain was observed in a study of blood T cell repertoires in COVID-19. Study in general: Material from acute and convalescent COVID-19 was sourced from the United States, Italy and Spain. Sources were T cells, B-cell-depleted T cells, or PBMCs; the material itself was cDNA or gDNA.

Authors' methods: Reference gene primer amplification gave estimated nucleated cell counts. TCRdb's copy holds only in-frame clones and misses some; the assay was immunoSEQ multiplex PCR. The V and J calls and the clone size are those of that table, but D and trimming were determined from the DNA. In the table there are 100,000 to 150,000 clones, 88% of which are singletons. Material for sequencing was peripheral blood. The TCR sequence derives from a human donor in a cohort sampled during active COVID-19.

CDR3 DNA sequence: TGCAGTGCTCTCGGTGAGACCCAGTACTTC. As protein: CSALGETQYF. The chain joins TRBV20-1 to TRBJ2-5; D ambiguous. Looked up from germline, CDR1 is DFQATT and CDR2 is SNEGSKA (reference sequence). This CDR3 comprises 10 residues. With 5 bases removed from V and 5 bases from J, the gap between germline ends came to 6 bases.